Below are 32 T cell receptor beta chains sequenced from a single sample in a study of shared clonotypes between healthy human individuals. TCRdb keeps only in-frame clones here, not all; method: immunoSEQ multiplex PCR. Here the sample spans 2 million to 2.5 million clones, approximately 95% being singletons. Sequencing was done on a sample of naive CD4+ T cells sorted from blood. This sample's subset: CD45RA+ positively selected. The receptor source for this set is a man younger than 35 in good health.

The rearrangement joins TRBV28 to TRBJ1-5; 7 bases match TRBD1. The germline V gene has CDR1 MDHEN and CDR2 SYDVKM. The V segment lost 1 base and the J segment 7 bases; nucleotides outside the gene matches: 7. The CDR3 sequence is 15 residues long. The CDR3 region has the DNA TGTGCCAGCAGTTTATTCCGGGCAGGGGGGCAGCCCCAGCATTTT. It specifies CASSLFRAGGQPQHF.

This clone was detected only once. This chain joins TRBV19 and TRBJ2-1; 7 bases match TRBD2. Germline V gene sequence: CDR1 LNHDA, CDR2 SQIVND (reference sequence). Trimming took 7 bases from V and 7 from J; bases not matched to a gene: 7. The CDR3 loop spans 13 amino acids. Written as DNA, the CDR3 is TGTGCCAGTACGGGGAGGGTTGGAAATGAGCAGTTCTTC. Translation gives CASTGRVGNEQFF.

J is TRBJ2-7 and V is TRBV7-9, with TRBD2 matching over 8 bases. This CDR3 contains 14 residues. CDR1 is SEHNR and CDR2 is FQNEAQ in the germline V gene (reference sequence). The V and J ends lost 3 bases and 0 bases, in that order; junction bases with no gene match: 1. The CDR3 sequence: CASSLTSASYEQYF. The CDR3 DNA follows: TGTGCCAGCAGCTTGACTAGCGCCTCCTACGAGCAGTACTTC.

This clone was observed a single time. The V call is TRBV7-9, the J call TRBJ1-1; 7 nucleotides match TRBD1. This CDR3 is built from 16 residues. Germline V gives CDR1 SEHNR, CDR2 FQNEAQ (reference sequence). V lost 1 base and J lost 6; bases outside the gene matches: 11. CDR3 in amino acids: CASSLVGRGKSAEAFF. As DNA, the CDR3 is TGTGCCAGCAGCTTAGTGGGCAGGGGGAAATCGGCTGAAGCTTTCTTT.

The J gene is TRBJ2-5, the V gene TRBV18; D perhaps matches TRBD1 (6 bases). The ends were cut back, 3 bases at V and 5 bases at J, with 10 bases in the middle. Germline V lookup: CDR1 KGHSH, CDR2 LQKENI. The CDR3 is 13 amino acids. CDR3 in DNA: TGTGCCAGCTCACCGAACAGGGACGAGACCCAGTACTTC. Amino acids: CASSPNRDETQYF.

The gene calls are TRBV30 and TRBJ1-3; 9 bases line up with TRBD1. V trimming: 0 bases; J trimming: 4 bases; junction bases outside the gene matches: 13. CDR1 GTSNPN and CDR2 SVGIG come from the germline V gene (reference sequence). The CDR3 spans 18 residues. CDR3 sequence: CAWSVSDRGRGAGNTIYF. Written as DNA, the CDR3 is TGTGCCTGGAGTGTGAGCGACAGGGGGAGAGGGGCAGGAAACACCATATATTTT.

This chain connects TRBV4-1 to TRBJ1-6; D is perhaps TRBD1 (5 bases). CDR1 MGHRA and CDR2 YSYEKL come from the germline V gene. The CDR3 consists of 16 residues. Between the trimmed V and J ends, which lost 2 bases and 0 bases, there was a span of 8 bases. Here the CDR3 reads CASSQSGHSYNSPLHF. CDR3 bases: TGCGCCAGCAGCCAATCTGGACACTCCTATAATTCACCCCTCCACTTT.

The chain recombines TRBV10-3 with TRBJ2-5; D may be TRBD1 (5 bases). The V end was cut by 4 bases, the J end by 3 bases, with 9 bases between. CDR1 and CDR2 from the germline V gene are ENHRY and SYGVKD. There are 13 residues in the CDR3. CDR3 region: CAISVTDKETQYF. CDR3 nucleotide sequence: TGTGCCATCAGTGTTACGGACAAAGAGACCCAGTACTTC.

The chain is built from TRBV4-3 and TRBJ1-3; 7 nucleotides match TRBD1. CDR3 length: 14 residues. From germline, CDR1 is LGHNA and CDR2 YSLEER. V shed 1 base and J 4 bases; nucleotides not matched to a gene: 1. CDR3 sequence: CASSQGTGGNTIYF. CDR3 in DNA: TGCGCCAGCAGCCAAGGGACAGGAGGAAACACCATATATTTT.

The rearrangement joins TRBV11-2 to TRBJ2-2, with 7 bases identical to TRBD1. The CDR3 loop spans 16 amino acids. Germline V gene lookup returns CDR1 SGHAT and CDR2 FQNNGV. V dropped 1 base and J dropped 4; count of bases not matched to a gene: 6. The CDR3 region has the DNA TGTGCCAGCAGCTTAGGACAGGGCAAGGGCACCGGGGAGCTGTTTTTT. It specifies CASSLGQGKGTGELFF.

CDR3 sequence: CASSLTTGGDKTQYF. The CDR3 nucleotides read TGTGCCAGCAGCTTAACGACAGGGGGTGACAAGACCCAGTACTTC. V and J are TRBV7-2 and TRBJ2-5; 9 bases fit TRBD1. CDR1 and CDR2 (germline): SGHTA, FQGNSA. J lost 6 bases, V lost 2 bases, and 7 bases had no gene match. This CDR3 contains 15 residues.

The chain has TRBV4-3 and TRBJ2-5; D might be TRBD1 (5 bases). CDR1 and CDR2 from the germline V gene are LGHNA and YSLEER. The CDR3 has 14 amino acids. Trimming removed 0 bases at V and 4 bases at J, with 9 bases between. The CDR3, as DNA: TGCGCCAGCAGCCAAGAGGTGGGGCGAGAGACCCAGTACTTC. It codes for CASSQEVGRETQYF.

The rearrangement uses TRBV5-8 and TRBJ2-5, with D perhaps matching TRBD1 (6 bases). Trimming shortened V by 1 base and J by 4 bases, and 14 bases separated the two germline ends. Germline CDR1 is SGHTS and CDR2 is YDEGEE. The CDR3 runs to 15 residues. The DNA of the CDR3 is TGTGCCAGCAGCTTGATTCCGCAGGGGCGAGAGACCCAGTACTTC. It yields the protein CASSLIPQGRETQYF.

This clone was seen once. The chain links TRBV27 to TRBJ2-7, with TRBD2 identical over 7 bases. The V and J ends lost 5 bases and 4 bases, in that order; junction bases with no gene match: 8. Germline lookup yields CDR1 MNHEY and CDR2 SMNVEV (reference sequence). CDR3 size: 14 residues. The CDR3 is CASSLRDGGYEQYF. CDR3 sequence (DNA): TGTGCCAGCAGTCTCCGGGACGGGGGGTACGAGCAGTACTTC.

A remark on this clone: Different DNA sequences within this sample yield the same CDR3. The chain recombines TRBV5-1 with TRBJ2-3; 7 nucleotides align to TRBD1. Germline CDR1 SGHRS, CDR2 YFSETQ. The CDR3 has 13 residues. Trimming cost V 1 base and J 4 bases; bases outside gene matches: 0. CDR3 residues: CASSLQGADTQYF. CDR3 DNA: TGCGCCAGCAGCTTGCAGGGGGCAGATACGCAGTATTTT.

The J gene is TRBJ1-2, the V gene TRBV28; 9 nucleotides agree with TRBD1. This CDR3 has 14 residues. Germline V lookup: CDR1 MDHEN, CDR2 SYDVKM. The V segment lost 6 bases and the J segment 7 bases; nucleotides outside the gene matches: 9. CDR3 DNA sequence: TGTGCCAGCAGGCAACAGGGGGCGCAGGTTGGCTACACCTTC. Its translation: CASRQQGAQVGYTF.

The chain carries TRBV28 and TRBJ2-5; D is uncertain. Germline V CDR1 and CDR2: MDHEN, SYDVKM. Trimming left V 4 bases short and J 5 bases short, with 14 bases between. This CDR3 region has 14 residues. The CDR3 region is CASSSVLIGETQYF. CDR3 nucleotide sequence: TGTGCCAGCAGTTCCGTACTGATAGGGGAGACCCAGTACTTC.

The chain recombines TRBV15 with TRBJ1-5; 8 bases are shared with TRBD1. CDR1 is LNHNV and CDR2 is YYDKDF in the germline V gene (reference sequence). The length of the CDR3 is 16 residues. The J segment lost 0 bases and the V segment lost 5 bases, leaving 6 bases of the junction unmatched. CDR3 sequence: CATSGQGRGSNQPQHF. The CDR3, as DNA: TGTGCCACCAGCGGACAGGGTAGAGGTAGCAATCAGCCCCAGCATTTT.

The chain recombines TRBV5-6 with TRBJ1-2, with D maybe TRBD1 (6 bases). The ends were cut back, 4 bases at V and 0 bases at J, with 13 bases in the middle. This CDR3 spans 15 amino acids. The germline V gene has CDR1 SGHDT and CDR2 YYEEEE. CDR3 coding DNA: TGTGCCAGCAGCCCGTACAGGGTTACTAACTATGGCTACACCTTC. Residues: CASSPYRVTNYGYTF.

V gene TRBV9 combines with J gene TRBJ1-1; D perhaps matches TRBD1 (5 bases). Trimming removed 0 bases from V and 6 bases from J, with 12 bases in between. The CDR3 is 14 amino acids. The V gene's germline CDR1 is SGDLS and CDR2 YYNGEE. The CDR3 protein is CASSVGGEVAEAFF. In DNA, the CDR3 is TGTGCCAGCAGCGTAGGGGGGGAAGTAGCTGAAGCTTTCTTT.

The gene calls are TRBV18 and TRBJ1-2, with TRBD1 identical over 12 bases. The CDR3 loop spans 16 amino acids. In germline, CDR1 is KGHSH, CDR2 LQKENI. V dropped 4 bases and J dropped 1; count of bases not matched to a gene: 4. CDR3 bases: TGTGCCAGCTCACAAGGGACAGGGGGCTTTAACTATGGCTACACCTTC. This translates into CASSQGTGGFNYGYTF.

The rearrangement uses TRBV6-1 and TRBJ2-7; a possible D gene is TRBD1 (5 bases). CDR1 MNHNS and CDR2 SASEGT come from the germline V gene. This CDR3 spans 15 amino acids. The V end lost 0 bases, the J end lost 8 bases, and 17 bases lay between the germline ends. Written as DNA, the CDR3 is TGTGCCAGCAGTGAAGCCCAGGGCACCGGGCGCAAGCAGTACTTC. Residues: CASSEAQGTGRKQYF.

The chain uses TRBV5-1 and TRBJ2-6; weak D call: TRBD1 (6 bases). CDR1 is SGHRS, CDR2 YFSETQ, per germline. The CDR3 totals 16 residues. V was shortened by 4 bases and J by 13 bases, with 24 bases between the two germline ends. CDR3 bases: TGCGCCAGCAGCCAGACACAGGGAAGCGCACTGGGGGTCCTGACTTTC. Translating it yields CASSQTQGSALGVLTF. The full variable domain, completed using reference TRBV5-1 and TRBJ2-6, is KAGVTQTPRYLIKTRGQQVTLSCSPISGHRSVSWYQQTPGQGLQFLFEYFSETQRNKGNFPGRFSGRQFSNSRSEMNVSTLELGDSALYLCASSQTQGSALGVLTFGAGSRLTVL.

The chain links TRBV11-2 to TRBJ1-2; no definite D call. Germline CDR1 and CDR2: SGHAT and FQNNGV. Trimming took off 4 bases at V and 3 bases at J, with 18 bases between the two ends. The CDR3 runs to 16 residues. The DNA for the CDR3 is TGTGCCAGCAGCTCGCCCCGGTGGAGGCGATACTATGGCTACACCTTC. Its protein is CASSSPRWRRYYGYTF.

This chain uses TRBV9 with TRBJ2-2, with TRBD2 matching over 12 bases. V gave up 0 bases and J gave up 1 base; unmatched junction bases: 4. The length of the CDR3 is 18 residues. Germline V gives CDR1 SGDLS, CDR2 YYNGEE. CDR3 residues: CASSVEPSGRGNTGELFF. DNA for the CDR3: TGTGCCAGCAGCGTAGAGCCTAGCGGGAGGGGGAACACCGGGGAGCTGTTTTTT.

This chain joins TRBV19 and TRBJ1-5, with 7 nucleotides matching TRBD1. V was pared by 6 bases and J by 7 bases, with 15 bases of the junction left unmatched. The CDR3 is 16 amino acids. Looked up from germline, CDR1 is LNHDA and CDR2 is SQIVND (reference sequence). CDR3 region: CASREMTGSYGQPQHF. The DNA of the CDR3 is TGTGCCAGTAGGGAGATGACAGGGTCGTATGGACAGCCCCAGCATTTT. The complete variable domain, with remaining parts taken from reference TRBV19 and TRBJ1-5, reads DGGITQSPKYLFRKEGQNVTLSCEQNLNHDAMYWYRQDPGQGLRLIYYSQIVNDFQKGDIAEGYSVSREKKESFPLTVTSAQKNPTAFYLCASREMTGSYGQPQHFGDGTRLSIL.

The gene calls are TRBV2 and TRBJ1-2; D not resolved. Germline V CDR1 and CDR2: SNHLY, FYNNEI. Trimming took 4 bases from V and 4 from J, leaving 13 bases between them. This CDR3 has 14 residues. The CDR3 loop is CASSAEGSSYGYTF. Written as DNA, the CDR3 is TGTGCCAGCAGTGCGGAAGGGTCGAGCTATGGCTACACCTTC.

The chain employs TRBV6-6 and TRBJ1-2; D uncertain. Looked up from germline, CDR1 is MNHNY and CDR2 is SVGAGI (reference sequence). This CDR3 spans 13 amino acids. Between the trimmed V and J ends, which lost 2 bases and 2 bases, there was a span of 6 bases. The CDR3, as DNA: TGTGCCAGCAGTTACATAGCGAACTATGGCTACACCTTC. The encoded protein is CASSYIANYGYTF.

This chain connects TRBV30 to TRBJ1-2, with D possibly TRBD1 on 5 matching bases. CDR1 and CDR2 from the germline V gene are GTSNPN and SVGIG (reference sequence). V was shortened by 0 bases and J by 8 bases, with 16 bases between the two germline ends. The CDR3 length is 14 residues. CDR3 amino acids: CAWSVPFGTIGYTF. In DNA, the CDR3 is TGTGCCTGGAGTGTCCCTTTTGGGACGATAGGCTACACCTTC.

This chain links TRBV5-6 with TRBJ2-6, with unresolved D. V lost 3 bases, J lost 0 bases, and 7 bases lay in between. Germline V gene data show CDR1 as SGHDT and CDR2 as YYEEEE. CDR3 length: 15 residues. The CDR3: CASSYPYSGANVLTF. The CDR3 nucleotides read TGTGCCAGCAGCTATCCTTACTCTGGGGCCAACGTCCTGACTTTC.

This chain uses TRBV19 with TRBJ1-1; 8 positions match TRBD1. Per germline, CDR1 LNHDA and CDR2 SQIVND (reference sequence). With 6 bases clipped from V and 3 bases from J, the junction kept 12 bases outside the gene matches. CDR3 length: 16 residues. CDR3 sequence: CASRPGQVLGDTEAFF. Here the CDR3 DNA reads TGTGCCAGTAGACCGGGACAGGTCCTGGGGGACACTGAAGCTTTCTTT.

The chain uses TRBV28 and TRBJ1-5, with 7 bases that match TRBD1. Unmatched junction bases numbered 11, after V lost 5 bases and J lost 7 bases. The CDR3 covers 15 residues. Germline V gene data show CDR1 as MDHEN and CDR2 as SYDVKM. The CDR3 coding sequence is TGTGCCAGCAGTCCTACAGGGGTATCGAGGCAGCCCCAGCATTTT. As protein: CASSPTGVSRQPQHF.